A selection of T cell receptor beta chains follows, all from one sample in a study of prognosis after radiotherapy for stage I lung cancer. TCRdb reprocessed the multiplex PCR reads with MiXCR, giving one entry per CDR3 protein. The top ten hold approximately 15% of the sample, which has around 28,000 distinct CDR3 sequences, over 45% seen once. Sequenced material: PBMCs, taken before or after stereotactic body radiation therapy (not recorded which). Receptor source: a donor of 50 years or more with non-small cell lung cancer. Both conserved end residues are part of each CDR3. Each record gives: V gene, clone size, CDR3 protein. Clone size is shown for a subset of rows, as once, few, many or a class of expanded clone.

v_call: TRBV11-2; clone_size: -; cdr3_aa: CASSFTLGEGRTPYEQYF
v_call: TRBV6-5; clone_size: many; cdr3_aa: CASSYAGERLEQYF
v_call: TRBV5-1; clone_size: medium-sized; cdr3_aa: CASSVQGDPNYGYTF
v_call: TRBV6-2/TRBV6-3; clone_size: -; cdr3_aa: CASIARAETVYTF
v_call: TRBV2; clone_size: -; cdr3_aa: CASSGETGGDPEQYF
v_call: TRBV7-8; clone_size: -; cdr3_aa: CASSHMRFFWSFTGELFF
v_call: TRBV6-1; clone_size: many; cdr3_aa: CASLPVRGGSGNTIYF
v_call: TRBV15; clone_size: many; cdr3_aa: CATSRKTLTYEQYF
v_call: TRBV6-1; clone_size: -; cdr3_aa: CAIHGYRGRSEAFF
v_call: TRBV18; clone_size: many; cdr3_aa: CASSPERVGGNTEAFF
v_call: TRBV7-2; clone_size: many; cdr3_aa: CASSQIRLAEQYF
v_call: TRBV4-3; clone_size: many; cdr3_aa: CASSHVRVRNTGELFF
v_call: TRBV2; clone_size: -; cdr3_aa: CASSVEGQNTEAFF
v_call: TRBV6-9; clone_size: many; cdr3_aa: CASSYGTFQGTQYF
v_call: TRBV11-2; clone_size: many; cdr3_aa: CASSSGTSGIGETQYF
v_call: TRBV6-9; clone_size: -; cdr3_aa: CASSYSWTEITDTQYF
v_call: TRBV9; clone_size: -; cdr3_aa: CASIPLIAGAYEQFF
v_call: TRBV13; clone_size: many; cdr3_aa: CASSSLLAEASTDTQYF
v_call: TRBV20-1; clone_size: many; cdr3_aa: CSAPGQANTGELFF
v_call: TRBV11-2; clone_size: many; cdr3_aa: CASSRGLGETQYF
v_call: TRBV20-1; clone_size: -; cdr3_aa: CSLPSLTSGRARNTQYF
v_call: TRBV6-1; clone_size: many; cdr3_aa: CASSVVSANTGELFF
v_call: TRBV6-2/TRBV6-3; clone_size: -; cdr3_aa: CASTTGNSPLQF
v_call: TRBV20-1; clone_size: medium-sized; cdr3_aa: CSAPTSLSYNEQFF
v_call: TRBV2; clone_size: many; cdr3_aa: CASSFDYLGEQYF
v_call: TRBV24-1; clone_size: many; cdr3_aa: CATSDPGLAADTQYF
v_call: TRBV6-1; clone_size: -; cdr3_aa: CASRAGTAHSYEQYF
v_call: TRBV29-1; clone_size: many; cdr3_aa: CSVEEGETQYF
v_call: TRBV2; clone_size: many; cdr3_aa: CASSPKDRGISGNTIYF
v_call: TRBV6-5; clone_size: -; cdr3_aa: CASSSATRETGNTIYF
v_call: TRBV27; clone_size: -; cdr3_aa: CASIPGRGAGNTWELFF
v_call: TRBV6-2/TRBV6-3; clone_size: once; cdr3_aa: CASSTGQGASNYGYTF
v_call: TRBV11-2; clone_size: -; cdr3_aa: CASSLRTGRKTGELFF
v_call: TRBV7-9; clone_size: many; cdr3_aa: CASSFTGTSRDTQYF
v_call: TRBV12-3/TRBV12-4; clone_size: -; cdr3_aa: CASSPPGLAGGSEQFF